These T cell receptor beta chains were read from a single sample in a study of T-cell reconstitution after alpha-beta-depleted transplantation in children. Using its own MiXCR run on the PCR reads, TCRdb lists one record per CDR3 protein. The table lists 330,000 or so distinct CDR3 sequences, around 10% of them singletons. The source material was PBMCs, sampled before TCRalphabeta/CD19-depleted stem cell transplant. Source of these receptors: a boy under two years old with acute myeloid leukemia, due to receive a stem cell transplant. The CDR3 runs from the conserved cysteine through the conserved F or W. Rows give clone size only sometimes, using once, few, many, or a class for an expanded clone.

clone size: many
J gene: TRBJ2-1
V gene: TRBV11-2
CDR3 protein: CASSSGTSGRLSYNEQFF

clone size: many
J gene: TRBJ2-3
V gene: TRBV6-1
CDR3 protein: CASSEILAGTDTQYF

clone size: many
J gene: TRBJ2-1
V gene: TRBV5-1
CDR3 protein: CASSLLSSSYNEQFF

clone size: many
J gene: TRBJ1-6
V gene: TRBV7-2
CDR3 protein: CASSFNREPLHF

clone size: many
J gene: TRBJ2-3
V gene: TRBV28
CDR3 protein: CASSNREHTDTQYF

clone size: many
J gene: TRBJ2-7
V gene: TRBV7-8
CDR3 protein: CASSQPGGEQYF

clone size: many
J gene: TRBJ1-2
V gene: TRBV20-1
CDR3 protein: CSASSDRGPGYTF

clone size: .
J gene: TRBJ2-2
V gene: TRBV20-1
CDR3 protein: CCAYKLAGGPVDGELFF

clone size: many
J gene: TRBJ1-1
V gene: TRBV7-2
CDR3 protein: CASSLEKGNTEAFF

clone size: many
J gene: TRBJ2-7
V gene: TRBV7-2
CDR3 protein: CASSLVAGPYEQYF